This TCR beta chain was documented in a study of cytomegalovirus exposure and HLA in healthy donors. Study outcomes and limitations: In the analysis, some V segments, TRBV6-2 and TRBV6-3 included, were excluded as indistinguishable. Researchers reported in a later analysis that a missense DCLRE1C variant was tied to TCR beta V- and J-gene trimming. Most TCR beta V segments were productive about 90% or about 30% of the time in an earlier analysis.

Looked up from germline, CDR1 is SGHTA and CDR2 is FQGNSA. The length of the CDR3 is 15 residues. The V end was cut by 1 base, the J end by 5 bases, with 11 bases between. This clone was seen just once. No antigen is known for it. Primers included in the PCR were 60 Vbeta and 13 Jbeta primers. Profiled with immunoSEQ multiplex PCR; TCRdb holds only in-frame clones, not every one. The sample consists of 150,000 to 200,000 clones, about 80% of them appearing once. The chain combines TRBV7-2 with TRBJ2-2; D is possibly TRBD1 (6 bases). Sequenced input: PBMCs. The receptor's source is a man aged 18 to 30 in good health and CMV-seropositive. In DNA, the CDR3 is TGTGCCAGCAGCTTAGTTGGGACACTAACCGGGGAGCTGTTTTTT. Residues: CASSLVGTLTGELFF.